The 3 T cell receptor beta chains reported below all come from one sample, sequenced in a study of T cell responses to AZD1222 COVID-19 vaccine. Method: immunoSEQ multiplex PCR; TCRdb's copy keeps in-frame clones and lacks some. This table has more than 85,000 clones, around 76% appearing once. Source: peripheral blood, taken on day 0 of AZD1222 vaccination. The receptors were gathered from an adult in good health.

The chain links TRBV7-2 to TRBJ2-5; the D call may be TRBD1 or TRBD2 (6 bases each). Germline assignment: CDR1 SGHTA and CDR2 FQGNSA. The germline V and J ends were trimmed by 5 bases and 2 bases, with 12 bases remaining between them. The length of the CDR3 is 14 residues. The CDR3 nucleotides read TGTGCCAGCAGCGAAAGGGGGAGGCAAGAGACCCAGTACTTC. It is translated as CASSERGRQETQYF. Supplemented by reference TRBV7-2 and TRBJ2-5, the full variable domain reads GAGVSQSPSNKVTEKGKDVELRCDPISGHTALYWYRQSLGQGLEFLIYFQGNSAPDKSGLPSDRFSAERTGGSVSTLTIQRTQQEDSAVYLCASSERGRQETQYFGPGTRLLVL.

The chain combines TRBV29-1 with TRBJ1-1; 8 nucleotides align to TRBD1. Germline values: CDR1 SQVTM, CDR2 ANQGSEA. CDR3 length: 14 residues. Germline trimming cut 5 bases from V and 0 bases from J; bases unmatched to any gene: 5. The CDR3 sequence is CSVRQGTMNTEAFF. The CDR3 DNA reads TGCAGCGTTAGACAGGGGACTATGAACACTGAAGCTTTCTTT.

V is TRBV6-4 and J is TRBJ1-2; D call uncertain. CDR1 and CDR2 from the germline V gene are MRHNA and SNTAGT. This CDR3 has 13 amino acids. V lost 2 bases and J lost 2, with 6 bases in between. The CDR3 sequence: CASSDPPNYGYTF. The CDR3 nucleotides read TGTGCCAGCAGTGACCCCCCGAACTATGGCTACACCTTC.